This note documents a single T cell receptor beta chain sequence. The sample originates from a study of glioma-infiltrating T cells after dendritic cell vaccination. The time point here: after dendritic cell vaccination, including at tumor progression/relapse. PBMC sampling occurred before vaccination, two weeks after the third dose, and at progression. The CDR3 has 13 residues. V was cut by 2 bases and J by 10 bases, with 11 bases left in between. From germline, CDR1 is LNHDA and CDR2 SQIVND (reference sequence). Profiled with immunoSEQ multiplex PCR; TCRdb holds only in-frame clones, not every one. There are approximately 62,000 clones in the sample; more than 75% occur only once, and around a tenth lies in the top ten.

V gene TRBV19 combines with J gene TRBJ1-4; D perhaps matches TRBD1 (6 bases). The sequencing used blood, collected after dendritic cell vaccination. The TCR originated in a human donor with glioblastoma. CDR3 sequence (DNA): TGTGCCAGTAGTATAAACAGGGTATCAAAACTGTTTTTT. Its protein is CASSINRVSKLFF.